A single sample gave rise to the 21 T cell receptor beta chains below, sequenced in a study of blood T cell repertoires in COVID-19. The repertoire was sequenced with immunoSEQ multiplex PCR; TCRdb's copy has only in-frame clones and lacks some. Here the sample spans 120,000 to 150,000 clones, around 86% being singletons. The sequenced sample was peripheral blood. The receptors here all came from a man aged 50 to 60 who had recovered from COVID-19.

J is TRBJ1-2 and V is TRBV9; 7 nucleotides line up with TRBD1. The CDR3 consists of 14 residues. Germline V gene sequence: CDR1 SGDLS, CDR2 YYNGEE. The V segment lost 3 bases and the J segment 10 bases; nucleotides outside the gene matches: 12. CDR3 nucleotide sequence: TGTGCCAGCAGCGCGAAGGGGGCCCCCAGAGTCTACACCTTC. Amino acids: CASSAKGAPRVYTF.

The J gene is TRBJ2-7, the V gene TRBV18; possible D gene TRBD1, 5 bases. This CDR3 region has 14 residues. Germline V gene lookup returns CDR1 KGHSH and CDR2 LQKENI. The V end was cut by 4 bases, the J end by 1 base, with 11 bases between. Here the CDR3 reads CASSLTGESYEQYF. Here the CDR3 DNA reads TGTGCCAGCTCACTCACAGGAGAATCCTACGAGCAGTACTTC.

The table lists this clone with a few counts. The chain has TRBV7-9 and TRBJ2-1; TRBD2 matches at 8 bases. The CDR3 runs 14 residues. Trimming removed 5 bases from V and 4 bases from J; junction bases left unmatched: 4. Looked up from germline, CDR1 is SEHNR and CDR2 is FQNEAQ (reference sequence). CDR3 bases: TGTGCCAGCAGCGTGTTAGCGGGATACAATGAGCAGTTCTTC. Its protein is CASSVLAGYNEQFF. Full variable domain (rest looked up from reference TRBV7-9 and TRBJ2-1): DTGVSQNPRHKITKRGQNVTFRCDPISEHNRLYWYRQTLGQGPEFLTYFQNEAQLEKSRLLSDRFSAERPKGSFSTLEIQRTEQGDSAMYLCASSVLAGYNEQFFGPGTRLTVL.

The chain employs TRBV3-1 (or the pseudogene TRBV3-2) and TRBJ1-6; 8 nucleotides match TRBD1. The CDR3 loop spans 14 amino acids. The V gene's germline CDR1 is LGHDT and CDR2 YNNKEL (reference sequence). V was pared by 3 bases and J by 13 bases, with 8 bases of the junction left unmatched. CDR3: CASSQGQAYSPLHF. Written as DNA, the CDR3 is TGTGCCAGCAGCCAGGGACAGGCCTACAGTCCCCTCCACTTT.

The genes are TRBV6-1 and TRBJ2-7, with D possibly TRBD2 on 6 matching bases. The V and J ends lost 6 bases and 3 bases respectively, with 12 bases between them. Germline loops: CDR1 MNHNS, CDR2 SASEGT. The CDR3 length is 13 residues. CDR3 DNA sequence: TGTGCCAGCAGCCCACCGGAGGGCTACGAGCAGTACTTC. Translation: CASSPPEGYEQYF.

The rearrangement uses TRBV10-1 and TRBJ2-1; 8 nucleotides align to TRBD2. The CDR3 extends over 14 amino acids. Looked up from germline, CDR1 is WNHNN and CDR2 is SYGVQD (reference sequence). J was trimmed by 8 bases and V by 3 bases; bases with no gene match: 6. The CDR3: CASSETGGADEQFF. Here the CDR3 DNA reads TGCGCCAGCAGTGAAACCGGGGGGGCAGATGAGCAGTTCTTC.

The chain recombines TRBV5-4 with TRBJ1-3, with TRBD1 identical over 9 bases. Germline loops: CDR1 SGHNT, CDR2 YYREEE (reference sequence). Trimming took 2 bases from V and 4 from J; bases not matched to a gene: 7. This CDR3 has 16 residues. The CDR3 sequence is CASSLGQGRSGNTIYF. DNA for the CDR3: TGTGCCAGCAGCTTAGGACAGGGGAGATCCGGAAACACCATATATTTT. Complete variable domain (other parts from reference TRBV5-4 and TRBJ1-3): ETGVTQSPTHLIKTRGQQVTLRCSSQSGHNTVSWYQQALGQGPQFIFQYYREEENGRGNFPPRFSGLQFPNYSSELNVNALELDDSALYLCASSLGQGRSGNTIYFGEGSWLTVV.

This rearrangement joins TRBV6-2 or TRBV6-3 to TRBJ2-2, with a weak D call TRBD1 (6 bases). Trimming took off 5 bases at V and 1 base at J, with 8 bases between the two ends. Per germline, CDR1 MNHEY and CDR2 SVGEGT. The CDR3 is made up of 14 amino acids. DNA of the CDR3: TGTGCCAGCAGTGGGACACTGAACACCGGGGAGCTGTTTTTT. This codes for CASSGTLNTGELFF.

V is TRBV19 and J is TRBJ1-1; D gene unclear. The CDR3 covers 14 residues. Germline V CDR1 and CDR2: LNHDA, SQIVND (reference sequence). Trimming removed 2 bases at V and 2 bases at J, with 9 bases between. CDR3 sequence: CASSIQNLNTEAFF. DNA of the CDR3: TGTGCCAGTAGTATACAGAATCTCAACACTGAAGCTTTCTTT.

The V call is TRBV7-2, the J call TRBJ2-5, with a possible D match to TRBD1 (6 bases). V was cut by 5 bases and J by 1 base, with 17 bases left in between. The CDR3 totals 16 residues. Germline CDR1 reads SGHTA; CDR2 reads FQGNSA. CDR3 residues: CASSKTPGQLQETQYF. Here the CDR3 DNA reads TGTGCCAGCAGCAAAACCCCGGGACAACTCCAAGAGACCCAGTACTTC. Full variable domain (remainder filled in from reference TRBV7-2 and TRBJ2-5): GAGVSQSPSNKVTEKGKDVELRCDPISGHTALYWYRQSLGQGLEFLIYFQGNSAPDKSGLPSDRFSAERTGGSVSTLTIQRTQQEDSAVYLCASSKTPGQLQETQYFGPGTRLLVL.

This chain uses TRBV18 with TRBJ2-5; 9 bases align to TRBD1. Trimming cost V 3 bases and J 2 bases; bases outside gene matches: 4. Looked up from germline, CDR1 is KGHSH and CDR2 is LQKENI. The CDR3 totals 15 residues. The CDR3 sequence: CASSPTGTGQETQYF. DNA of the CDR3: TGTGCCAGCTCACCGACCGGGACAGGGCAAGAGACCCAGTACTTC.

The rearrangement links TRBV7-8 to TRBJ2-2; the match to TRBD1 covers 10 bases. With 5 bases clipped from V and 6 bases from J, the junction kept 9 bases outside the gene matches. This CDR3 has 16 residues. The V gene's germline CDR1 is SGHVS and CDR2 FQNEAQ. The CDR3 DNA reads TGTGCCAGCAGCATCCGGGACAGGGGAAATGCCGGGGAGCTGTTTTTT. Protein sequence: CASSIRDRGNAGELFF.

The sample holds one count of this clone. V gene TRBV5-1 combines with J gene TRBJ1-1, with 11 bases fitting TRBD1. V shed 4 bases and J 4 bases; nucleotides not matched to a gene: 3. The CDR3 covers 14 residues. In germline, CDR1 is SGHRS, CDR2 YFSETQ. The CDR3 reads CASSRGQGGTEAFF. The CDR3 DNA is TGCGCCAGCAGCAGGGGACAGGGGGGCACTGAAGCTTTCTTT.

The rearrangement links TRBV11-1 to TRBJ2-5; TRBD1 agrees at 7 bases. V gave up 5 bases and J gave up 5 bases; unmatched junction bases: 5. Germline CDR1 SGHAT, CDR2 FQDESV (reference sequence). The CDR3 length is 13 residues. The CDR3 DNA follows: TGTGCCAGCAGCCCCCTCAGGGGGGAGACCCAGTACTTC. Its protein is CASSPLRGETQYF.

The rearrangement links TRBV6-1 to TRBJ1-2, with a tentative D call TRBD1 (5 bases). The V gene lost 3 bases and the J gene lost 0 bases, with 14 bases spanning the gap. Germline-derived CDR1 and CDR2 are MNHNS and SASEGT. The CDR3 extends over 16 amino acids. DNA of the CDR3: TGTGCCAGCAGTGAGTCCAGGGAACGGCCTAACTATGGCTACACCTTC. This encodes CASSESRERPNYGYTF.

The chain employs TRBV5-5 and TRBJ1-1; weak D call: TRBD1 (5 bases). The CDR3 covers 14 residues. Germline V gives CDR1 SGHKS, CDR2 YYEKEE (reference sequence). The germline V and J ends were trimmed by 4 bases and 3 bases, with 13 bases remaining between them. The CDR3 spells CASSNQGGDTEAFF. The CDR3 nucleotides are TGTGCCAGCAGCAACCAGGGAGGGGACACTGAAGCTTTCTTT.

V and J are TRBV6-5 and TRBJ1-1; D perhaps matches TRBD1 (6 bases). This CDR3 spans 14 amino acids. Germline-derived CDR1 and CDR2 are MNHEY and SVGAGI. V was pared by 6 bases and J by 3 bases, with 14 bases between. The CDR3 loop is CASSLQGRHTEAFF. CDR3 sequence (DNA): TGTGCCAGCAGCCTACAGGGCCGGCACACTGAAGCTTTCTTT.

This chain joins TRBV5-4 and TRBJ2-3; 16 bases match TRBD2. The length of the CDR3 is 16 residues. The germline CDR1 and CDR2 sequences are SGHNT and YYREEE (reference sequence). The junction had 4 bases not matched to a gene; V was cut back by 3 bases and J by 6 bases. The chain's CDR3 is CASSSSGLAGGDTQYF. The CDR3 coding sequence is TGTGCCAGCAGCTCCTCGGGACTAGCGGGAGGGGATACGCAGTATTTT.

V is TRBV6-5 and J is TRBJ2-2; D ambiguous. The V gene lost 10 bases and the J gene lost 1 base, with 10 bases spanning the gap. Germline-derived CDR1 and CDR2 are MNHEY and SVGAGI. This CDR3 region has 13 residues. The DNA of the CDR3 is TGTGCCATTGACATCGGGAACACCGGGGAGCTGTTTTTT. Its protein product is CAIDIGNTGELFF.

The chain employs TRBV27 and TRBJ2-1, with 9 bases fitting TRBD1. The V segment lost 5 bases and the J segment 6 bases; nucleotides outside the gene matches: 11. Germline CDR1 reads MNHEY; CDR2 reads SMNVEV (reference sequence). The CDR3 sequence is 16 residues long. CDR3 nucleotide sequence: TGTGCCAGCAGTACAAACCGGGACAGGGTGGGCAATGAGCAGTTCTTC. Translated, it gives CASSTNRDRVGNEQFF.

The chain recombines TRBV7-9 with TRBJ2-2, with 7 bases aligning to TRBD1. The CDR3 has 16 residues. Trimming cost V 4 bases and J 3 bases; bases outside gene matches: 8. Germline loops: CDR1 SEHNR, CDR2 FQNEAQ (reference sequence). The CDR3 sequence is CASSSTDRAYTGELFF. CDR3 DNA sequence: TGTGCCAGCAGCTCAACCGACAGGGCCTACACCGGGGAGCTGTTTTTT.